The present TCR beta chain was sequenced within a study of cytomegalovirus exposure and HLA in healthy donors (dated by TCRdb to the late 2010s). At the level of the whole study: An earlier analysis of around 600 of the donors reported approximately 300 Gb of sequence data and around 120 million unique TCR beta sequences from about 179 million T cells. Approximately 300 gigabases of sequencing data and approximately 92 million unique TCR sequences made up an early release that covered around 640 HLA-typed donors. Among the roughly 400 genotyped donors, 81% belonged to the genetic ancestry cluster associated with self-reported Caucasian donors. The study aimed to test whether signatures of past pathogen exposure could be identified by cataloging public T cell receptors. Using immunosequencing, the study profiled T cell repertoires from 500 to 800 subjects and related those repertoires to cytomegalovirus serostatus. A separate validation cohort of roughly 120 different subjects was used in addition to the roughly 700-subject first cohort. High-throughput TCR immunosequencing, statistical association of individual TCRs with disease status, and machine learning were combined to predict cytomegalovirus infection status. A later analysis re-analyzed previously published TCR beta repertoires from hundreds of donors and added high-resolution HLA genotyping to study TCR occurrence patterns. Rather than drawing on any new phenotypic data, the later analysis identified candidate immune exposures from TCR beta sequences and the way those sequences occurred across donors. In an earlier analysis of a few hundred of the donors, high-throughput TCR beta sequencing was used to judge whether each TCR beta V gene segment behaved as functional or pseudogenic. Alongside the repertoire data, information on donor age, sex, ethnicity and CMV serostatus was compiled. In a later genetic analysis, genome-wide SNP genotypes for about three fifths of the roughly 670 donors were used, and that subset was treated as a discovery cohort. Every repertoire in the discovery cohort had been generated on one and the same sequencing platform. HLA typing included class I and class II loci at four-digit resolution. The number of donors typed differed by locus, with about 629-630 for A, B, C, DRB1 and DQB1, 522 for DQA1, over 600 for DPA1, and some 470 for DPB1. Roughly five DR-DQ haplotypes were handled as single units for association and clustering because linkage in the cohort was strong. On average, around 230,000 unique TCR beta nucleotide sequences were sequenced per donor among a few hundred genotyped donors of the cohort, with roughly a sixth of those sequences being non-productive. The investigation overall reported the following: Because counts were too low, seventeen rarely observed V segments, including chromosome 9 orphons, were left out of the earlier analysis of over 550 of the donors. According to a later analysis, TCR association rates differed among HLA loci, with DRB1 alleles showing the most associated TCRs and HLA-C alleles showing the fewest. Linkage disequilibrium might explain the correlated functional status among segregating V segments, but an unknown experimental factor could not be excluded. A total of fewer than 200 TCR beta chains were listed by the study as associated with cytomegalovirus. A later analysis associated 15,000 to 20,000 TCR beta sequences with specific HLA alleles at a false discovery rate of 0.05. The classifier was reported to diagnose cytomegalovirus status with high specificity and sensitivity in both the original and validation cohorts. According to a later genetic analysis, donors in an Asian-associated ancestry cluster had fewer N-insertions in productive TCRs than the approximately 630-donor mean. Most TCR sequences were seen in very few donors, while some public TCRs were found in many individuals. The only immune exposure information available for the cohort was CMV serostatus. In a later genetic analysis, a missense DCLRE1C variant was associated with V-gene and J-gene trimming of TCR beta chains, and the association was replicated in an independent cohort. The 87-base-pair reads could not distinguish some IMGT-functional V segments, including TRBV6-2 and TRBV6-3, so those segments were excluded. This cohort had only TCR beta chains sequenced, and the lack of alpha or paired-chain data limited which features could be detected. Strong co-occurrence of HLA alleles, especially DR and DQ, made assigning TCR associations to individual alleles difficult. Because HLA typing was missing for some donors at each locus, association tests included only the typed subset. According to the authors, the approach could potentially be generalized to other disease states and immunological phenotypes. In vitro tests confirmed that a few of the cytomegalovirus-associated TCR beta chains recognize cytomegalovirus antigens. A group of highly shared sequence variants was considered likely to be a technical artifact of the sequencing pipeline. A later analysis reported that several top co-occurrence clusters appeared linked to parvovirus B19, influenza, CMV and Epstein-Barr virus. A further reported finding was that TCR beta sequences accurately predicted the HLA-A and HLA-B alleles for most subjects in the first cohort. Roughly uniform sequencing depth across donors was assumed in presence/absence analyses, although this assumption may not hold. In a later analysis, HLA-associated TCR beta chains showed more clonal expansion and lower generation probabilities than non-associated chains that were equally common. According to a later analysis, most CMV-associated TCR beta chains appeared to be HLA-restricted, and the HLA associations seemed to be driven largely by CMV exposure. In an earlier analysis of around 600 of the donors, most TCR beta V segments appeared in productive rearrangements about 87% or about 30% of the time, broadly matching IMGT annotations.

The cohort comprised some 700 healthy bone marrow donors. Cohort members were all nominally healthy when sampled, although unrecorded immune exposures were likely present. The donor was CMV seropositive and was included in the group of around 300 seropositive cohort members. Each donor provided a peripheral blood sample, and peripheral blood mononuclear cells were used for TCR beta sequencing. Genomic DNA extraction from the blood cell samples was performed with the Qiagen DNeasy Blood Extraction Kit. To prepare the library, the immunoSEQ multiplex PCR assay was applied. For the multiplex PCR, a mixture combining 60 forward primers for TCR Vbeta segments and 13 reverse primers for TCR Jbeta segments was used. Amplification of the CDR3 region of rearranged TCR beta genes was performed with a multiplex PCR assay on genomic DNA. The Illumina HiSeq System was used to sequence the amplified TCR beta libraries as 87-base-pair reads. Regarding the original processing steps: In a later analysis, around 80 million unique TCR beta chains were counted across the 666 repertoires, and around 10 million of these chains were shared by at least two donors. Raw reads were error-corrected and collapsed into unique sequences with a nearest-neighbor algorithm that merged closely related sequences to remove PCR and sequencing errors. V, D and J gene segments were assigned by aligning CDR3 sequences to IMGT reference sequences. For a sequence to be retained, a match of at least six nucleotides was required to both a V gene segment and a J gene segment. A rearrangement counted as productive if the CDR3 had no stop codons and remained in frame with V and J, and every other rearrangement counted as non-productive. Following IMGT convention, CDR3 was defined as the stretch from the second conserved V-encoded cysteine up to the conserved J-encoded phenylalanine. Sequences without an unambiguous match to a single V gene segment were excluded from the earlier analysis of about 640 of the donors. An earlier analysis of several hundred of the donors called V segments functional above 56.7% productive rearrangements and segregating when the between-donor standard deviation exceeded 5%. A statistical classification framework was built for diagnosing cytomegalovirus status from the catalog of TCR beta chain sequences. In a later analysis, TCR nucleotide sequences were compared against IMGT/GENE-DB human TR gene sequences so that V and J genes could be assigned. A later analysis assigned CDR3 sequences and most-parsimonious VDJ recombination scenarios with the TCRdist pipeline. In a later analysis, each TCR beta chain was defined by its CDR3 amino acid sequence together with its V-gene family, and reads lacking a unique V-gene family were excluded. A later analysis removed several hundred highly shared, low-generation-probability nucleotide sequences to deal with suspected cross-contamination and a sequencing artifact. For each public chain, a later analysis derived a clonal expansion index from normalized ranks of inferred template counts within each repertoire. A later analysis computed generation probabilities with a VDJ recombination model fitted to out-of-frame rearrangements, and checked the results against IGoR. Hypergeometric tests were used in a later analysis to score TCR-TCR, TCR-HLA and TCR-CMV co-occurrence, with a repertoire-size bias correction applied to the TCR pairs. In a later analysis, false discovery rates were estimated by permuting HLA or CMV assignments 20 times. A later analysis grouped co-occurring TCRs with DBSCAN, adding TCRdist sequence similarity when clustering within HLA-allele-positive subsets. Repertoires with fewer than 30,000 or more than 120,000 public chains, plus five repertoires with anomalous nucleotide sharing, were excluded from co-occurrence clustering. TCRdb's version of the immuneACCESS table is confined to in-frame rearrangements and falls short of the full clone set. An unresolved V gene accounts for under half of the shortfall where checked; the remainder is of unknown origin. The D gene and trimming were derived from the DNA, and the V and J assignments and clone size from that table. A total of 60,000 to 90,000 clones appear in this sample, about 70% of them only once. About 7.6% of the sample is held by the ten biggest clonotypes.

Note on this clone: Its target antigen remains unknown. The input lacks base qualities; no much larger clone sits a single base away.

The junction shows trimming of 4 bases on V and 0 bases on J, plus 11 bases between the germline ends. CDR1 and CDR2, looked up from the germline V gene, are SGHDT and YYEEEE. The CDR3 runs 16 amino acids, cysteine and phenylalanine included. The entry retains the CDR3 DNA only, 48 bases that are in frame from base 1. Sequenced input: PBMCs. This receptor was taken from a man aged 40-49 years in good health and CMV-seropositive. In this chain, TRBV5-6 is recombined with TRBJ2-6; matching of 6 bases hints at TRBD2 as the D gene. CDR3 sequence: CASSRGLFSGANVLTF. The base sequence is TGTGCCAGCAGCAGGGGACTTTTCTCTGGGGCCAACGTCCTGACTTTC.